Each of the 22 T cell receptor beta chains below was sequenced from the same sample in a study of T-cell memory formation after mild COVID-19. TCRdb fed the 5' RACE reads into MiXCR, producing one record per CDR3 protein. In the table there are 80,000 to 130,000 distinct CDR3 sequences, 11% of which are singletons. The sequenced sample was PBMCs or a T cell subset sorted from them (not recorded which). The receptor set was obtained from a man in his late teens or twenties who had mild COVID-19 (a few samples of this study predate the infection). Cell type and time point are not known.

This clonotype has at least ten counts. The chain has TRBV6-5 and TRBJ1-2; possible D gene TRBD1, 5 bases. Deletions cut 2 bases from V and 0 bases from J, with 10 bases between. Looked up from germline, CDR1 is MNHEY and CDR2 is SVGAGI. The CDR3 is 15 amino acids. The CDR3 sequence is CASSYRGTPNYGYTF. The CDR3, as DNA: TGTGCCAGCAGTTACCGGGGGACGCCTAACTATGGCTACACCTTC.

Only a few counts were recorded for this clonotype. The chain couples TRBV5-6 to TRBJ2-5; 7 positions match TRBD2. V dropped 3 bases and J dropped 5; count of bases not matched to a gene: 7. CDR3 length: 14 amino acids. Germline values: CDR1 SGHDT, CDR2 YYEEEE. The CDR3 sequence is CASSSTTSRETQYF. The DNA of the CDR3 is TGTGCCAGCAGCTCCACGACTAGCCGGGAGACCCAGTACTTC.

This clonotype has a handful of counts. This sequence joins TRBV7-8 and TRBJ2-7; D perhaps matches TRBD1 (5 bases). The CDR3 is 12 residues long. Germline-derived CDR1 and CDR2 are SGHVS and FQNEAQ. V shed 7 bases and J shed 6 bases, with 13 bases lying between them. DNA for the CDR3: TGTGCCAGCAACCCAGGGAACCGCGAGCAGTACTTC. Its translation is CASNPGNREQYF.

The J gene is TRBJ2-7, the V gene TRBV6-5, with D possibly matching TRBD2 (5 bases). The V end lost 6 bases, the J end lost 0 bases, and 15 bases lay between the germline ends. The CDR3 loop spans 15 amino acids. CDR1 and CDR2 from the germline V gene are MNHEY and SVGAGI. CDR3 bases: TGTGCCAGCAGGCCCGGGATGGGGAACTCCTACGAGCAGTACTTC. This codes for CASRPGMGNSYEQYF.

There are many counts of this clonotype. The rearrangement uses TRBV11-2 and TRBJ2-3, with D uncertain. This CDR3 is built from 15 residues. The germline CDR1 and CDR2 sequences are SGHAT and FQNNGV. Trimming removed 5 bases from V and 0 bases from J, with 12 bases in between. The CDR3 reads CASSPTPLSTDTQYF. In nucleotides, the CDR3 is TGTGCCAGCAGCCCGACACCTCTAAGCACAGATACGCAGTATTTT.

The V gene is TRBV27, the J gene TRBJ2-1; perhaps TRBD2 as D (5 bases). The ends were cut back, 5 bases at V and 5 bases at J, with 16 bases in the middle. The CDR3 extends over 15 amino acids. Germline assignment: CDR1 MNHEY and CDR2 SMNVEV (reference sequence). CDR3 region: CASSPRASRDNEQFF. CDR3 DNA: TGTGCCAGCAGTCCCCGAGCTAGCAGAGACAATGAGCAGTTCTTC.

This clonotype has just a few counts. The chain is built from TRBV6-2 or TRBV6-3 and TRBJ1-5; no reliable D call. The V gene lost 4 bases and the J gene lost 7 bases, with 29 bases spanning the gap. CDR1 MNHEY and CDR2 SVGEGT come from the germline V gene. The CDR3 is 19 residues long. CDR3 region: CASSSPLSLVGFGKQPQHF. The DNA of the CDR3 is TGTGCCAGCAGTTCTCCCCTTAGTCTGGTGGGTTTTGGAAAACAGCCCCAGCATTTT.

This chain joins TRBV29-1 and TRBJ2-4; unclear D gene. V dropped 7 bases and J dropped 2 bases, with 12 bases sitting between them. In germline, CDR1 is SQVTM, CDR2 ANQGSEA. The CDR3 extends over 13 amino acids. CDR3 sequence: CSALLSTKNIQYF. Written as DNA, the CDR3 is TGCAGCGCCCTACTTTCAACCAAAAACATTCAGTACTTC. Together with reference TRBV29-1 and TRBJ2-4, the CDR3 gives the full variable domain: SAVISQKPSRDICQRGTSLTIQCQVDSQVTMMFWYRQQPGQSLTLIATANQGSEATYESGFVIDKFPISRPNLTFSTLTVSNMSPEDSSIYLCSALLSTKNIQYFGAGTRLSVL.

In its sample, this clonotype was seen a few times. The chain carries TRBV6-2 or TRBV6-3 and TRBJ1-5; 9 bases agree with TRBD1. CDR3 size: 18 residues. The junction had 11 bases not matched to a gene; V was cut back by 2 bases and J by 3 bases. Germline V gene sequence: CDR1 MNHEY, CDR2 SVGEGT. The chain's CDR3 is CASSYPPWTGDDNQPQHF. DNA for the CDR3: TGTGCCAGCAGTTACCCACCCTGGACAGGGGATGACAATCAGCCCCAGCATTTT.

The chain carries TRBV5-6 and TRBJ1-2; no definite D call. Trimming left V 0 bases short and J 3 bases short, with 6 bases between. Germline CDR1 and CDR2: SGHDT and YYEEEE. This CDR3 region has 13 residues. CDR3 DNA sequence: TGTGCCAGCAGCTTGGTGGGGTACTATGGCTACACCTTC. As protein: CASSLVGYYGYTF.

For the CDR3, the DNA is TGCGCCAGCAGCCAAGGAGAGGGGGGGACCCAGTACTTC. Translated: CASSQGEGGTQYF. The chain employs TRBV4-3 and TRBJ2-5; TRBD1 or TRBD2 may be the D gene (6 bases each). Between the trimmed V and J ends, which lost 1 base and 7 bases, there was a span of 10 bases. The CDR3 has 13 residues. The germline V gene encodes CDR1 LGHNA and CDR2 YSLEER.

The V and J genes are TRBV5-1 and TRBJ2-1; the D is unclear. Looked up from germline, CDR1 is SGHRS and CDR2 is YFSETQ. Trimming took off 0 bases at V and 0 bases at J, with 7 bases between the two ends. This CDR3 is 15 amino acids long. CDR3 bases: TGCGCCAGCAGCTTGGGGGTGAGCTCCTACAATGAGCAGTTCTTC. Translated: CASSLGVSSYNEQFF.

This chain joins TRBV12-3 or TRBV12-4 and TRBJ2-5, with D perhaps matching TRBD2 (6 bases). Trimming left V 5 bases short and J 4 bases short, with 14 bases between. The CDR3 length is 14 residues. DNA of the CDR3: TGTGCCAGCAGTCCCCGACTAGTCCGAGAGACCCAGTACTTC. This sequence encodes CASSPRLVRETQYF.

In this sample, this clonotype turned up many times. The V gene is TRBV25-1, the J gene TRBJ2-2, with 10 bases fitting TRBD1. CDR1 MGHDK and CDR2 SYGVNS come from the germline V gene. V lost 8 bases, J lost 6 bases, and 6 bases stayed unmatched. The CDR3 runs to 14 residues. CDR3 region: CASSGTGDAGELFF. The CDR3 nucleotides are TGTGCCAGCTCCGGGACAGGGGACGCCGGGGAGCTGTTTTTT.

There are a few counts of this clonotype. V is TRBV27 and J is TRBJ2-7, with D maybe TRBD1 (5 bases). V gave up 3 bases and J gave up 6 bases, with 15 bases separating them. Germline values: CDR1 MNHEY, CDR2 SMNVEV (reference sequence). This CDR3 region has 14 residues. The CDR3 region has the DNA TGTGCCAGCAGTTTGGGGCAGGGTTCTGGCGAGCAGTACTTC. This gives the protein CASSLGQGSGEQYF.

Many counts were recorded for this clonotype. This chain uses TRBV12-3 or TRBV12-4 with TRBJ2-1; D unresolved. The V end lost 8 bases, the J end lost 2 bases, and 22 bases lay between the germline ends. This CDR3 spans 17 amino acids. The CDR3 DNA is TGTGCCAGCCTCGAGGAGAAGCCAGTGGGTCCCTACAATGAGCAGTTCTTC. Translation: CASLEEKPVGPYNEQFF.

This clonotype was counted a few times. CDR3 amino acids: CSAINRVGTQYF. The CDR3 DNA reads as TGCAGCGCCATCAACAGGGTCGGGACCCAGTACTTC. This chain links TRBV29-1 with TRBJ2-5, with a weak D call TRBD1 (6 bases). V lost 7 bases and J lost 7, with 16 bases in between. Looked up from germline, CDR1 is SQVTM and CDR2 is ANQGSEA. The CDR3 has 12 residues.

The DNA for the CDR3 is TGTGCCAGCAGTCCCCCCCCGGGACCGGTCTACGAGCAGTACTTC. It yields the protein CASSPPPGPVYEQYF. This chain links TRBV27 with TRBJ2-7; the D gene could be TRBD1 or TRBD2 (5 bases each). V lost 5 bases and J lost 3, with 17 bases in between. The CDR3 contains 15 residues. CDR1 and CDR2 from the germline V gene are MNHEY and SMNVEV (reference sequence).

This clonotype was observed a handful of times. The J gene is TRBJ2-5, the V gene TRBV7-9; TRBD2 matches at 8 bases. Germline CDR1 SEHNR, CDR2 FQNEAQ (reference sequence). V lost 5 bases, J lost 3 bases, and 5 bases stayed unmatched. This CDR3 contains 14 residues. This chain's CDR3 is CASSREGRKETQYF. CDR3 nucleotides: TGTGCCAGCAGCCGGGAGGGACGGAAAGAGACCCAGTACTTC.

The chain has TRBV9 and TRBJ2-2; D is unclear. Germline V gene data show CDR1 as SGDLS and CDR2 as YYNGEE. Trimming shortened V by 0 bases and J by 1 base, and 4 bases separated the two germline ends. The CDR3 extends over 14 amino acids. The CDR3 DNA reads TGTGCCAGCAGCGTAGGGGGGAACACCGGGGAGCTGTTTTTT. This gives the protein CASSVGGNTGELFF.

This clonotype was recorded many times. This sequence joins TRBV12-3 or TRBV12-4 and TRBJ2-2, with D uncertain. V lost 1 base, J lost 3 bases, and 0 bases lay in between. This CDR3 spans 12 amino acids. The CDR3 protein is CASSLDTGELFF. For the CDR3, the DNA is TGTGCCAGCAGTTTAGACACCGGGGAGCTGTTTTTT.

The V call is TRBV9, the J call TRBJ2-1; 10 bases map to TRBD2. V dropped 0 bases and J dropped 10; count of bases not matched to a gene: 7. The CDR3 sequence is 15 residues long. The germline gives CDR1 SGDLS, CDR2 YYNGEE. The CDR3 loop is CASSVVSGGAQEQFF. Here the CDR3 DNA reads TGTGCCAGCAGCGTAGTGAGCGGGGGGGCCCAGGAGCAGTTCTTC.